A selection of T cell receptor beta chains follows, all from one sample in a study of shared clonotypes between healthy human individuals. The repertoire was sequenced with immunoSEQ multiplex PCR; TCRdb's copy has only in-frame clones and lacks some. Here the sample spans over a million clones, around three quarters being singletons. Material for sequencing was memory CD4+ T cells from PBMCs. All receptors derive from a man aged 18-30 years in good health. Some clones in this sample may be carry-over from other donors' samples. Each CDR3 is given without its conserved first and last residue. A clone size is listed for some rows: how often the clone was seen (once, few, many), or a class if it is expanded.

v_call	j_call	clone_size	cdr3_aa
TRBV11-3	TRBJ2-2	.	ASSFRGGGTGELF
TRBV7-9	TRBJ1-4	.	ASSMGWGGNEKLF
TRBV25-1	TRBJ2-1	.	ASSRAGGSYNEQF
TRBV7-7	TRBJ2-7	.	ASSLLKGGRSYEQY
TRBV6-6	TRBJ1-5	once	ASSYPRGQPQH
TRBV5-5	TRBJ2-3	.	ASSPPDPGGHLPTDTQY
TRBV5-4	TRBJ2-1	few	ASSSSGRGGDEQF
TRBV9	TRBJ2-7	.	ASTAGPLGNEQY
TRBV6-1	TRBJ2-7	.	ASRFLAGVYEQY
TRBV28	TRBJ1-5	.	ASSRGLSNQPQH
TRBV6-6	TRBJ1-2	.	ASSNTGPRGYT
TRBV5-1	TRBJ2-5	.	ASSPLARGQETQY
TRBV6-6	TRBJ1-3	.	ASSKGDNSGNTIY
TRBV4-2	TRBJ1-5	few	ASSQGLGGEPQH
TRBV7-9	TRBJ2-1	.	ASTLGLAEIYNEQF
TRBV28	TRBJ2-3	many	ASSLAGRTQY
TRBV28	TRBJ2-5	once	ASSLSAETQY
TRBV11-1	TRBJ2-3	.	ASTGADTTGDTQY
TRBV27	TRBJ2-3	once	ASSWAGGADTQY
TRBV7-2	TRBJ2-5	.	ASSAAGGAETQY
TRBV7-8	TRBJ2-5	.	ASSGRTSQETQY
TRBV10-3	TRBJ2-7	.	ALARDREYEQY
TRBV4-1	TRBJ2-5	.	ASSHGRLETQY
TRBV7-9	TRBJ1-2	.	ASSFERDRGSGYT
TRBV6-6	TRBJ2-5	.	ASSYIGETQY
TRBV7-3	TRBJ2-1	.	ASSLSRGLYNEQF
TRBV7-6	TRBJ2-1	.	ASSPQGFAYNEQF
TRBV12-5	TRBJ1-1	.	ASGFLTGPAF
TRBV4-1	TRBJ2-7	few	ASSQTGTSRYEQY
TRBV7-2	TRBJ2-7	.	ASSLDSGPREQY
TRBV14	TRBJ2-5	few	ASSQAHIPWPQY
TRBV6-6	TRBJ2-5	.	ASTLAGGKTQY
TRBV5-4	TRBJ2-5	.	ASSSGQQETQY
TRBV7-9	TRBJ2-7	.	ASVAGQGEGEQY
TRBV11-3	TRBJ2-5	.	ASSLTGSDGETQY
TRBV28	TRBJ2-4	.	ASSPERIRKNIQY
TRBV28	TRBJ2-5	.	ASSFGGRGAGETQY
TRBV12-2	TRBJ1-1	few	ASRLGQGYAGTEAF
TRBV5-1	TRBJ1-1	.	ASSPVMNTEAF
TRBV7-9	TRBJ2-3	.	ASSSMTPWGRWNTDTQY
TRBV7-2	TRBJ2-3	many	ASSLMGTDTQY
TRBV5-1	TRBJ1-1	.	ASSLTPDRPEAF
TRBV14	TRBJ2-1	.	ASSQVGNEQF
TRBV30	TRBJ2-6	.	AWSGDYGRGGANVLT
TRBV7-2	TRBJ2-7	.	ASSFSSPEQY
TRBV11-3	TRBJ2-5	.	ASSLGQPETQY
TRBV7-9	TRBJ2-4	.	ASSLGQGRGHIQY
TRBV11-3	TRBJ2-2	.	ASSLNVVEGSGELF
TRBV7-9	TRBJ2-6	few	ASSLVGAGTVLT